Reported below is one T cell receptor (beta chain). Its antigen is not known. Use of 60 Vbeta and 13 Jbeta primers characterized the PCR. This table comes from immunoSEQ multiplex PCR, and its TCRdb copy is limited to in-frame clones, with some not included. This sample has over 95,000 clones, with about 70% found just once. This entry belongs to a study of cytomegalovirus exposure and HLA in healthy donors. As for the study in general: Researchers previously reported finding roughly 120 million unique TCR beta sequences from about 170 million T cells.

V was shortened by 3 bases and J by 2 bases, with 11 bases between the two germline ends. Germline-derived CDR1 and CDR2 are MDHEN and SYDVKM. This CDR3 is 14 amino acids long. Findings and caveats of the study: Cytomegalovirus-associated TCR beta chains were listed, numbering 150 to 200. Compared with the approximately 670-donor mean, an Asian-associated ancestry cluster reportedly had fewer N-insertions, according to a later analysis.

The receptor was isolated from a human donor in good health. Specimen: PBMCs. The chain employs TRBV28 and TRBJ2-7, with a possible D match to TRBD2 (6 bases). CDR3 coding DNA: TGTGCCAGCAGTTTGGAGGGTTTCGCCTACGAGCAGTACTTC. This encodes CASSLEGFAYEQYF. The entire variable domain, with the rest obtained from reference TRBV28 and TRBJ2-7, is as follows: DVKVTQSSRYLVKRTGEKVFLECVQDMDHENMFWYRQDPGLGLRLIYFSYDVKMKEKGDIPEGYSVSREKKERFSLILESASTNQTSMYLCASSLEGFAYEQYFGPGTRLTVT.